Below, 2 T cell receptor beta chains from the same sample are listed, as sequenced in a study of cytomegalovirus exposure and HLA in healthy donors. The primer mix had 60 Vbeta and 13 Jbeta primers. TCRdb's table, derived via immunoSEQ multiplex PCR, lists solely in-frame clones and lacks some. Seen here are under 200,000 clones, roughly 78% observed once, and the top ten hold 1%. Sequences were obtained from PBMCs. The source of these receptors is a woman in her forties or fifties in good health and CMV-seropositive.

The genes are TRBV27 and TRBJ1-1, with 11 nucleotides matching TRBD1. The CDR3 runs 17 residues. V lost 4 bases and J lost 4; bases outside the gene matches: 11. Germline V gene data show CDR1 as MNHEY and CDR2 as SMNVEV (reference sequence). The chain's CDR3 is CASSSRDRGFGRTEAFF. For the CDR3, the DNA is TGTGCCAGCAGTTCCCGGGACAGGGGGTTCGGGCGCACTGAAGCTTTCTTT.

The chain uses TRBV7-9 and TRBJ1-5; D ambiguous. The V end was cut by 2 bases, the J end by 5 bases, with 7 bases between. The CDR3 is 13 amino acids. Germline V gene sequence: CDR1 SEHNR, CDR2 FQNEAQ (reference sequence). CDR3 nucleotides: TGTGCCAGCAGCTTAAACAGCTATCAGCCCCAGCATTTT. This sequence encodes CASSLNSYQPQHF.